The rows below give T cell receptor beta chains drawn from one sample of a study of T cell clones after liver transplantation. Sequenced by immunoSEQ multiplex PCR; TCRdb stores in-frame clones only, minus some. In the table there are around 30,000 clones, 90% to 95% of which are singletons. Sequenced here: CD8+ T cells from blood, sampled 12 months after liver transplant. The receptors originated from a human patient who received a liver transplant. Certain T cells may be donor cells from the graft. Both conserved end residues are part of each CDR3.

TRBV7-6	CASSLDYGYTF
TRBV25-1	CASSEFLSGNYEQYF
TRBV7-9	CASSPSGASYNEQFF
TRBV6-1	CASGINRVHEQFF
TRBV6-6	CASEAGSYGHTF
TRBV7-3	CASSSLVTDTQYF
TRBV11-2	CASSLNQETQYF
TRBV7-8	CASSIQGEAGELFF
TRBV9	CASSASLGPEQYF
TRBV2	CASSEGPGLAGEQFF
TRBV9	CASSRGSGELFF
TRBV27	CASSLLADRMNTEAFF
TRBV4-1	CASSQPPGSSGPDYDEQFF
TRBV7-8	CASSERLAATYEQYF
TRBV28	CASSLVDVYNEQFF
TRBV18	CASSLEGTGRETQYF
TRBV15	CATSRGGSEQYF
TRBV29-1	CSGTGTSPREQYF
TRBV7-6	CASSLATSGGLYEQYF
TRBV2	CAIAQGYEQYF
TRBV7-9	CASSHDRASTDTQYF
TRBV10-3	CAISDTRLADEQYF
TRBV11-3	CASSWEDRASYEQYF
TRBV7-9	CASSPSGRTDEQYF
TRBV27	CASSFQGTPFYEQYF
TRBV13	CASSGGLAGWSYNEQFF
TRBV27	CASSFLGGATTYEQYF
TRBV9	CASSHSLGVGSGANVLTF
TRBV7-9	CASSADITYEQYF
TRBV6-5	CASSSSWGYEQYF
TRBV6-6	CASSGQGGYNEQFF
TRBV5-6	CASSFGQGVLSGELFF
TRBV19	CASSLGTGGYGGGYTF
TRBV7-8	CASSLGTGWDTGELFF